This passage covers 4 T cell receptor beta chains from one sample sequenced in a study of OX40 agonist ivuxolimab in advanced cancers. Libraries came from the immunoSEQ multiplex PCR assay. TCRdb re-hosts the immuneACCESS table, in-frame sequences only. Its copies lack some clones; in the studies checked, an unresolved V gene accounts for under half of them, and the cause for the rest is not known. The sample table lists around 84,000 clones, about four fifths of them with a count of one. The biggest ten clones account for 0.45% to 0.65% of the sample. The specimen was CD4+ or CD8+ T cells sorted from blood, collected in a trial of the OX40 agonist ivuxolimab. Every receptor here comes from an adult with an advanced solid tumor such as melanoma, head and neck, liver or kidney cancer.

The count of this clone is one. The CDR3 protein is CASSRRDTQYF. DNA of the CDR3: TGTGCCAGTAGTCGTAGGGATACGCAGTATTTT. The rearrangement joins TRBV19 to TRBJ2-3; no reliable D call. Trimming left V 5 bases short and J 6 bases short, with 6 bases between. The length of the CDR3 is 11 residues. In germline, CDR1 is LNHDA, CDR2 SQIVND (reference sequence).

The rearrangement joins TRBV5-1 to TRBJ2-5, with TRBD2 identical over 12 bases. CDR1 and CDR2 from the germline V gene are SGHRS and YFSETQ. V trimming: 4 bases; J trimming: 4 bases; junction bases outside the gene matches: 5. The CDR3 runs to 15 residues. The CDR3 bases are TGCGCCAGCAGCGTAGGGACTAGCGGGTTAGAGACCCAGTACTTC. Translation: CASSVGTSGLETQYF.

This clone was recorded only once. V gene TRBV30 combines with J gene TRBJ1-6; D call uncertain. The length of the CDR3 is 17 residues. V lost 1 base and J 1 base, leaving 14 bases between the germline ends. Germline V gene lookup returns CDR1 GTSNPN and CDR2 SVGIG (reference sequence). CDR3 coding DNA: TGTGCCTGGAGTGGAACGGCGGTCGGGTCCTATAATTCACCCCTCCACTTT. The encoded protein is CAWSGTAVGSYNSPLHF.

The chain is built from TRBV5-4 and TRBJ2-5; D not certain. The CDR3 contains 13 residues. The V gene's germline CDR1 is SGHNT and CDR2 YYREEE (reference sequence). V shed 0 bases and J shed 1 base, with 4 bases lying between them. The CDR3 nucleotides read TGTGCCAGCAGCTTGGCCGCCCAAGAGACCCAGTACTTC. It translates to CASSLAAQETQYF.